This T cell receptor (beta chain) was observed in a study of radiotherapy plus CTLA-4 blockade in lung cancer. Study as a whole: Objective responses were recorded in roughly 17% of patients, with disease control recorded in about 33%.

Measured with immunoSEQ multiplex PCR; TCRdb has only the in-frame clones, and not every one. This sample has around 20,000 clones, with roughly 86% found just once. The V and J ends lost 5 bases and 5 bases, in that order; junction bases with no gene match: 2. This CDR3 contains 14 residues. From germline, CDR1 is SNHLY and CDR2 FYNNEI. Here the sequenced sample was peripheral blood, taken from a patient treated with radiotherapy plus ipilimumab. The gene calls are TRBV2 and TRBJ1-4; 10 bases are shared with TRBD1. The receptor was derived from a human donor with non-small cell lung cancer whose response to radiotherapy plus ipilimumab could not be evaluated. The CDR3 nucleotides read TGTGCCAGCAGTCCGGGACAGGGGAATGAAAAACTGTTTTTT. This translates into CASSPGQGNEKLFF.